One and the same sample provided the 29 T cell receptor beta chains below, sequenced in a study of blood T cells in healthy people across ages. Together with a sample-barcoded 5' primer, a J-beta primer mix was included in a second PCR lasting about 6 to 11 cycles. TCRdb passed the 5' RACE reads through MiXCR, listing each CDR3 protein once. The sample contains roughly 800,000 distinct CDR3 sequences, roughly 50% of which appear only once. What was sequenced was blood. The receptors derive from a man aged 30 to 45 in good health.

The chain uses TRBV20-1 and TRBJ2-3; no clear D gene. V lost 5 bases and J 0 bases, leaving 18 bases between the germline ends. CDR1 and CDR2 (germline): DFQATT, SNEGSKA (reference sequence). This CDR3 is 16 amino acids long. This chain's CDR3 is CSALNPTGGSTDTQYF. CDR3 DNA: TGCAGTGCTCTCAATCCAACGGGCGGTAGCACAGATACGCAGTATTTT.

The chain recombines TRBV20-1 with TRBJ1-6; D is ambiguous. CDR1 DFQATT and CDR2 SNEGSKA come from the germline V gene (reference sequence). V lost 2 bases and J 7 bases, leaving 9 bases between the germline ends. The CDR3 extends over 13 amino acids. The CDR3 DNA reads as TGCAGTGCTAGATCTGTCCCGAATTCACCCCTCCACTTT. This encodes CSARSVPNSPLHF.

V is TRBV6-5 and J is TRBJ2-1; the match to TRBD2 covers 11 bases. V was clipped by 8 bases and J by 5 bases; unmatched bases: 2. Germline loops: CDR1 MNHEY, CDR2 SVGAGI. The CDR3 is 13 amino acids. The CDR3 sequence is CASGTSGDNEQFF. The CDR3 DNA is TGTGCCAGCGGGACTAGCGGTGACAATGAGCAGTTCTTC.

CDR3 sequence (DNA): TGTGCCAGCAGCTCTACCCTTAGCGGGAGCGGCTCCTACAATGAGCAGTTCTTC. It translates to CASSSTLSGSGSYNEQFF. The rearrangement uses TRBV7-2 and TRBJ2-1; 9 bases fit TRBD2. The CDR3 runs 18 residues. Trimming cost V 4 bases and J 0 bases; bases outside gene matches: 10. Germline CDR1 reads SGHTA; CDR2 reads FQGNSA.

The chain couples TRBV7-2 to TRBJ2-1; 10 nucleotides line up with TRBD1. Germline V gene lookup returns CDR1 SGHTA and CDR2 FQGNSA. The CDR3 is made up of 15 amino acids. V lost 5 bases, J lost 9 bases, and 10 bases stayed unmatched. The CDR3 DNA reads as TGTGCCAGCAGCCTTGACGGGGGACAGGGGACTGAGCAGTTCTTC. The encoded protein is CASSLDGGQGTEQFF.

The chain couples TRBV20-1 to TRBJ1-2; 9 nucleotides match TRBD1. This CDR3 has 17 residues. Trimming took 0 bases from V and 6 from J; bases not matched to a gene: 14. Germline V gene data show CDR1 as DFQATT and CDR2 as SNEGSKA (reference sequence). CDR3 sequence: CSARDTSSGQGPHGYTF. CDR3 in DNA: TGCAGTGCTAGAGATACCTCCTCGGGACAGGGACCTCATGGCTACACCTTC.

This clonotype was recorded a few times. J is TRBJ2-1 and V is TRBV20-1, with TRBD2 as a possible D gene (6 bases). In germline, CDR1 is DFQATT, CDR2 SNEGSKA (reference sequence). The V end lost 3 bases, the J end lost 10 bases, and 25 bases lay between the germline ends. This CDR3 is 16 amino acids long. The CDR3 DNA sequence: TGCAGTGCTAGCGGGAGCTTTCCCCCAGGCAGGACCGAGCAGTTCTTC. This codes for CSASGSFPPGRTEQFF.

The chain carries TRBV3-1 and TRBJ2-1; unclear D gene. V dropped 4 bases and J dropped 1 base, with 11 bases sitting between them. CDR3 size: 15 residues. Germline V gene lookup returns CDR1 LGHDT and CDR2 YNNKEL (reference sequence). The CDR3 DNA reads as TGTGCCAGCAGCCCCACCGTGGGGTCCTACAATGAGCAGTTCTTC. As protein: CASSPTVGSYNEQFF.

The chain couples TRBV10-1 to TRBJ2-6; perhaps TRBD1 as D (6 bases). There are 15 residues in the CDR3. Germline values: CDR1 WNHNN, CDR2 SYGVQD (reference sequence). Deletions cut 8 bases from V and 1 base from J, with 12 bases between. In DNA, the CDR3 is TGCGCCAGCGGCCATGACAGGTCTGGGGCCAACGTCCTGACTTTC. This codes for CASGHDRSGANVLTF.

This clonotype was seen a single time. The chain couples TRBV4-1 to TRBJ2-4; perhaps TRBD2 as D (7 bases). The germline V gene has CDR1 MGHRA and CDR2 YSYEKL. The V gene lost 1 base and the J gene lost 5 bases, with 12 bases spanning the gap. The CDR3 is made up of 15 amino acids. In DNA, the CDR3 is TGCGCCAGCAGCCAAGTCGGGGGGCTTGAAAACATTCAGTACTTC. This codes for CASSQVGGLENIQYF.

The V and J genes are TRBV7-9 and TRBJ2-5; D remains unclear. From germline, CDR1 is SEHNR and CDR2 FQNEAQ (reference sequence). V was pared by 5 bases and J by 1 base, with 14 bases between. This CDR3 has 15 residues. The CDR3 here is CASSTTSLVQETQYF. The CDR3 DNA follows: TGTGCCAGCAGCACGACCTCGCTAGTCCAAGAGACCCAGTACTTC.

This clonotype showed up just a few times. The chain carries TRBV7-6 and TRBJ2-1; TRBD2 agrees at 10 bases. V dropped 3 bases and J dropped 10; count of bases not matched to a gene: 6. This CDR3 spans 14 amino acids. Germline V gene sequence: CDR1 SGHVS, CDR2 FNYEAQ. The CDR3 here is CASSFTSGVDEQFF. In DNA form, the CDR3 reads TGTGCCAGCAGCTTTACTAGCGGGGTTGACGAGCAGTTCTTC.

This clonotype is a singleton in its sample. The CDR3 region has the DNA TGTGCCAGCAGCTTGTGGCTTGCTGGCACTAGCACAGATACGCAGTATTTT. This encodes CASSLWLAGTSTDTQYF. The V gene is TRBV28, the J gene TRBJ2-3; no reliable D call. Trimming stripped 6 bases from V and 0 bases from J, with 19 bases between. CDR1 is MDHEN, CDR2 SYDVKM, per germline. The CDR3 has 17 residues.

This clonotype was observed a few times. The CDR3 spells CSASRTVHTDTQYF. The CDR3 bases are TGCAGTGCTAGCAGGACAGTCCACACAGATACGCAGTATTTT. This chain connects TRBV20-1 to TRBJ2-3; perhaps TRBD1 as D (6 bases). The CDR3 has 14 amino acids. Deletions cut 3 bases from V and 2 bases from J, with 12 bases between. The V gene's germline CDR1 is DFQATT and CDR2 SNEGSKA (reference sequence).

This rearrangement joins TRBV7-9 to TRBJ2-7; 8 bases align to TRBD1. Germline CDR1 is SEHNR and CDR2 is FQNEAQ (reference sequence). V dropped 11 bases and J dropped 7; count of bases not matched to a gene: 13. The CDR3 sequence is 13 residues long. The CDR3 is CASVRGQASEQYF. The CDR3 DNA follows: TGTGCCTCGGTGAGGGGACAGGCGAGTGAGCAGTACTTC.

V is TRBV4-2 and J is TRBJ2-2; a possible D gene is TRBD2 (6 bases). The CDR3 contains 16 residues. Germline loops: CDR1 LGHNA, CDR2 YNFKEQ. The V gene lost 0 bases and the J gene lost 1 base, with 9 bases spanning the gap. CDR3 in DNA: TGTGCCAGCAGCCAAGAGGGCGGGAAGAACACCGGGGAGCTGTTTTTT. This codes for CASSQEGGKNTGELFF.

The gene calls are TRBV7-2 and TRBJ2-3; the D gene is possibly TRBD2 (6 bases). V lost 0 bases and J lost 4, with 17 bases in between. The CDR3 contains 17 residues. From germline, CDR1 is SGHTA and CDR2 FQGNSA. The CDR3: CASSLASAGSFADTQYF. The CDR3 nucleotides are TGTGCCAGCAGCTTAGCCAGCGCCGGGAGTTTCGCAGATACGCAGTATTTT.

V usage is TRBV4-1 and J usage is TRBJ1-1, with D hard to call. The V gene lost 1 base and the J gene lost 0 bases, with 12 bases spanning the gap. The CDR3 is made up of 16 amino acids. CDR1 and CDR2 from the germline V gene are MGHRA and YSYEKL. CDR3 coding DNA: TGCGCCAGCAGCCAAGTAGGTCAATCCTTGAACACTGAAGCTTTCTTT. The encoded protein is CASSQVGQSLNTEAFF.

This chain uses TRBV12-3 or TRBV12-4 with TRBJ2-1; D gene ambiguous. Trimming shortened V by 6 bases and J by 12 bases, and 21 bases separated the two germline ends. This CDR3 comprises 14 residues. The CDR3 reads CASRGDWTNVGQFF. The CDR3 coding sequence is TGTGCCAGCAGAGGTGACTGGACCAATGTCGGGCAGTTCTTC.

This clonotype was counted between two and nine times. The rearrangement joins TRBV20-1 to TRBJ2-3; no definite D call. CDR1 is DFQATT and CDR2 is SNEGSKA in the germline V gene (reference sequence). V was cut by 0 bases and J by 2 bases, with 9 bases left in between. The CDR3 consists of 14 residues. CDR3 nucleotides: TGCAGTGCTAGAGACTCCCCTTCCACAGATACGCAGTATTTT. Translating gives CSARDSPSTDTQYF.

This clonotype was found a few times. The V gene is TRBV29-1, the J gene TRBJ2-3, with TRBD2 matching over 8 bases. The V gene's germline CDR1 is SQVTM and CDR2 ANQGSEA. This CDR3 is built from 14 residues. The ends lost 3 bases at V and 6 bases at J; junction bases unmatched: 8. Written as DNA, the CDR3 is TGCAGCGTTGACCTTGGACTAGCCGGGGATACGCAGTATTTT. Translation: CSVDLGLAGDTQYF.

This clonotype has a handful of counts. The rearrangement joins TRBV7-3 to TRBJ2-1; perhaps TRBD1 as D (7 bases). CDR1 and CDR2 (germline): SGHTA, FQGTGA. The V gene lost 8 bases and the J gene lost 5 bases, with 19 bases spanning the gap. The CDR3 sequence is 15 residues long. The CDR3 spells CASSPGGGRDNEQFF. The CDR3 bases are TGTGCCAGCTCCCCAGGGGGAGGTCGGGACAATGAGCAGTTCTTC.

The chain couples TRBV29-1 to TRBJ2-7; perhaps TRBD2 as D (7 bases). The germline CDR1 and CDR2 sequences are SQVTM and ANQGSEA. The CDR3 extends over 13 amino acids. Trimming stripped 5 bases from V and 5 bases from J, with 16 bases between. The CDR3 sequence: CSVRGGRSHEQYF. For the CDR3, the DNA is TGCAGCGTTAGGGGGGGAAGGAGCCACGAGCAGTACTTC.

This clonotype was counted a few times. This sequence joins TRBV7-8 and TRBJ2-1; D remains unclear. Germline CDR1 reads SGHVS; CDR2 reads FQNEAQ. The V end lost 5 bases, the J end lost 6 bases, and 11 bases lay between the germline ends. The CDR3 is made up of 13 amino acids. CDR3 coding DNA: TGTGCCAGCAGCGTCGGTAAGGGCAATGAGCAGTTCTTC. It is translated as CASSVGKGNEQFF.

The chain employs TRBV28 and TRBJ2-7; a weak D match, TRBD1 (6 bases). The V gene's germline CDR1 is MDHEN and CDR2 SYDVKM. This CDR3 is 13 amino acids long. Trimming shortened V by 5 bases and J by 3 bases, and 11 bases separated the two germline ends. The CDR3 here is CASSGTPIYEQYF. DNA of the CDR3: TGTGCCAGCAGTGGGACACCGATCTACGAGCAGTACTTC.

This clonotype came up once. V usage is TRBV11-2 and J usage is TRBJ2-1, with 7 bases aligning to TRBD2. Germline V CDR1 and CDR2: SGHAT, FQNNGV. J gave up 4 bases and V 6 bases, and 3 bases lay outside the gene matches. CDR3 length: 13 residues. This CDR3 is CASSWREYNEQFF. The CDR3 bases are TGTGCCAGCAGTTGGCGGGAGTACAATGAGCAGTTCTTC.

The chain recombines TRBV20-1 with TRBJ2-5; D possibly corresponds to TRBD1 (6 bases). V lost 4 bases and J lost 11, with 17 bases in between. From germline, CDR1 is DFQATT and CDR2 SNEGSKA (reference sequence). The CDR3 extends over 12 amino acids. CDR3 residues: CSANKDSREQYF. DNA of the CDR3: TGCAGTGCTAACAAGGACAGCCGAGAGCAGTACTTC.

This chain connects TRBV9 to TRBJ1-5, with D tentatively TRBD1 (6 bases). CDR3 length: 19 amino acids. CDR1 and CDR2 (germline): SGDLS, YYNGEE. The germline V and J ends were trimmed by 0 bases and 3 bases, with 22 bases remaining between them. CDR3 amino acids: CASSVVWTAKNYPNQPQHF. The CDR3 DNA follows: TGTGCCAGCAGCGTAGTATGGACAGCTAAAAATTATCCCAATCAGCCCCAGCATTTT.

In its sample, this clonotype was seen a few times. The chain carries TRBV7-2 and TRBJ2-7; D unclear. V lost 1 base and J lost 0, with 7 bases in between. CDR3 length: 14 residues. CDR1 is SGHTA, CDR2 FQGNSA, per germline. CDR3 in amino acids: CASSLGGTSYEQYF. The CDR3 DNA reads as TGTGCCAGCAGCTTAGGCGGTACCTCCTACGAGCAGTACTTC.